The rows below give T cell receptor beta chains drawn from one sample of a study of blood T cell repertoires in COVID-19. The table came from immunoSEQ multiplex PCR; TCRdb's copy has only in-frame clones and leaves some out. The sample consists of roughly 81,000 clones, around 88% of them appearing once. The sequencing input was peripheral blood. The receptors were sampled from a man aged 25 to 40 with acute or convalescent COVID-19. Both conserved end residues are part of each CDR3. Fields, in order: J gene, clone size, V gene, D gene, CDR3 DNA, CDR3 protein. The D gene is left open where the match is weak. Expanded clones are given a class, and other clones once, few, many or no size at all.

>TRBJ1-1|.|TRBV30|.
TGTGCCTGGGAGGGAGGCGGGTTAAGGGCTTTCTTT
CAWEGGGLRAFF
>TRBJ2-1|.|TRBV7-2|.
TGTGCCAGCACCCCCGGTTTCGGAGGCTCCTACAATGAGCAGTTCTTC
CASTPGFGGSYNEQFF
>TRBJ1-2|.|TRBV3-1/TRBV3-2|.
TGTGCCAGTCTAAACAGTTATTATGGCTACACCTTC
CASLNSYYGYTF
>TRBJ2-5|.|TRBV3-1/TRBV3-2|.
TGTGCCAGCAGCCAGACTAGCCAAGAGACCCAGTACTTC
CASSQTSQETQYF
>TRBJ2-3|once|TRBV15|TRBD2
TGTGCCACCAGCAGACTACTAGCGCTCTCGGATACGCAGTATTTT
CATSRLLALSDTQYF
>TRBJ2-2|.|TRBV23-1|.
TGCGCCAGCACTCGGCTCAGGGCAACCGGGGAGCTGTTTTTT
CASTRLRATGELFF
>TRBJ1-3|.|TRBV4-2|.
TGTGCCAGCAGCCAAGCAGGCCCTGGAAACACCATATATTTT
CASSQAGPGNTIYF
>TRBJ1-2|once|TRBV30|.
TGTGCCTGGAGTCTCAGACTTGACGGCTACACCTTC
CAWSLRLDGYTF
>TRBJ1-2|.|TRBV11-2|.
TGTGCCAGCAGCTTATCCACAGGCAACTATGGCTACACCTTC
CASSLSTGNYGYTF
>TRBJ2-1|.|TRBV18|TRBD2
TGTGCCAGCTCACCACCTAGCGGGAGGATGGGTGAGCAGTTCTTC
CASSPPSGRMGEQFF
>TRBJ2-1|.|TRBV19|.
TGTGCCAGTAGTATCTCTGGGCTAACTCTTGAGCAGTTCTTC
CASSISGLTLEQFF
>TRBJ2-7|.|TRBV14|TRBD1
TGTGCCAGCAGCCAATCTAAGGGGGCTGCCTACTACGAGCAGTACTTC
CASSQSKGAAYYEQYF
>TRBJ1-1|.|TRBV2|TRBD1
TGTGCCAGCAGGTGGACAGGGGGCAACCCTGAAGCTTTCTTT
CASRWTGGNPEAFF
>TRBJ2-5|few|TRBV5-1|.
TGCGCCAGCAGCTTGATGGCTAGCGAGGAGACCCAGTACTTC
CASSLMASEETQYF
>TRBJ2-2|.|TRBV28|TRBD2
TGTGCCAGCAGCAAACTAGCGGGCGTGCTGACGAACACCGGGGAGCTGTTTTTT
CASSKLAGVLTNTGELFF
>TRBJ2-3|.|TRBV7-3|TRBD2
TGTGCCAGCAGCTTAGGGGCTAGCGGGAGAGGTGTAGATACGCAGTATTTT
CASSLGASGRGVDTQYF
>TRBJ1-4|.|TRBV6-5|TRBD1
TGTGCCAGCAGGTCCGGGACAGGAGGGGGAAAACTGTTTTTT
CASRSGTGGGKLFF
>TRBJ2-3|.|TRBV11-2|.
TGTGCCAGCAGCTCGAGTCTAGGATTGGATACGCAGTATTTT
CASSSSLGLDTQYF
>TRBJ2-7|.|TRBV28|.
TGTGCCAGCAGCCCCAGGGCCGCGATTCGCCAATACGAGCAGTACTTC
CASSPRAAIRQYEQYF
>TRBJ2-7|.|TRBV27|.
TGTGCCAGCAGTCTGGCGGCGGGCTACGAGCAGTACTTC
CASSLAAGYEQYF
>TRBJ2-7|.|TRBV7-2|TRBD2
TGTGCCAGCAGCTTAGTCGCTTTAGCGGGAGACTACGAGCAGTACTTC
CASSLVALAGDYEQYF
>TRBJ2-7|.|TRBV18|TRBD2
TGTGCCAGCTCACCGATTAGCGGGAGGGCCTCGGTCCACGAGCAGTACTTC
CASSPISGRASVHEQYF
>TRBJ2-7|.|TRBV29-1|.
TGCAGCGTTGGCGGGTCCCCCTACGAGCAGTACTTC
CSVGGSPYEQYF
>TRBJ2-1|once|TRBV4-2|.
TGTGCCAGCAGCCAAGGGGCCGTAAGCTCCTACAATGAGCAGTTCTTC
CASSQGAVSSYNEQFF
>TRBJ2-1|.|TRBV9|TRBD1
TGTGCCAGCAGCGGGACAGGGCTGAGCAATGAGCAGTTCTTC
CASSGTGLSNEQFF
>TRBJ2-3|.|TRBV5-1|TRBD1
TGCGCCAGCAGCGCGGAGGGACAGGGGAATACAGATACGCAGTATTTT
CASSAEGQGNTDTQYF
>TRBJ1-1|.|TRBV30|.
TGTGCCTGGAGTGTAAGGAGGGGGGGGACTGAAGCTTTCTTT
CAWSVRRGGTEAFF
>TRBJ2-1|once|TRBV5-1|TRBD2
TGCGCCAGCAGCCTATCGACTAGCGGATACAATGAGCAGTTCTTC
CASSLSTSGYNEQFF
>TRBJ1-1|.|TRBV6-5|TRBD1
TGTGCCAGCAGTTACTTGTCCGCCGGACAGGACACTGAAGCTTTCTTT
CASSYLSAGQDTEAFF
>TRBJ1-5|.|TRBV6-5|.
TGTGCCAGCAGCCTAGGGGCAGTAGAATGGCCCCAGCATTTT
CASSLGAVEWPQHF
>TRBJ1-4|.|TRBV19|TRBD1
TGTGCCAGTAGTCGGACAGGGGGGAATGAAAAACTGTTTTTT
CASSRTGGNEKLFF
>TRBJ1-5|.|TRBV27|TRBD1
TGTGCCAGCGGGACAGGGAGGTTTGAGCCCCAGCATTTT
CASGTGRFEPQHF
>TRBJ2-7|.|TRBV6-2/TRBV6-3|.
TGTGCCAGCAGCAAACTCCGCTACGAGCAGTACTTC
CASSKLRYEQYF
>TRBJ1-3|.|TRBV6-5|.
TGTGCCGTCTCCCCTGCTGGAAACACCATATATTTT
CAVSPAGNTIYF
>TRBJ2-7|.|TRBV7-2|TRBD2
TGTGCCAGCAGCTTCGGGTCGCGGGAGGGCCAGCAGTACTTC
CASSFGSREGQQYF
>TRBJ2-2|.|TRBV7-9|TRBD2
TGTGCCAGCAGACCCAGCGGGAGGGGGACCGGGGAGCTGTTTTTT
CASRPSGRGTGELFF
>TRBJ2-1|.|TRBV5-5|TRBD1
TGTGCCAGCAGCTTGACAGGGACAGGGAGGTACAATGAGCAGTTCTTC
CASSLTGTGRYNEQFF
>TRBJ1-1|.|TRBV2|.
TGTGCCAGCAGTGAATGGGCCAGACTGAACACTGAAGCTTTCTTT
CASSEWARLNTEAFF
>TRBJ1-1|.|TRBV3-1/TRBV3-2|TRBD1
TGTGCCAGCAGCCAAGCTCAGGGGGGAACTGAAGCTTTCTTT
CASSQAQGGTEAFF
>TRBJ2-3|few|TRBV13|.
TGTGCCAGCAGCTTACTCGACAGAGCTAGCACAGATACGCAGTATTTT
CASSLLDRASTDTQYF
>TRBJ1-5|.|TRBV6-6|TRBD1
TGTGCCAGTACAGGGGGCGATCAGCCCCAGCATTTT
CASTGGDQPQHF
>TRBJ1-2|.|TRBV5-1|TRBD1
TGCGCCAGCAGCCCAGGGACAGATGGCTACACCTTC
CASSPGTDGYTF
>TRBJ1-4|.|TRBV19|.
TGTGCCAGTAGTATAGGGGCCCCTGACAGAAATGAAAAACTGTTTTTT
CASSIGAPDRNEKLFF
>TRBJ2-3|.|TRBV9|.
TGTGCCAGCCGATTAGGAGACGGTAGGACAGATACGCAGTATTTT
CASRLGDGRTDTQYF
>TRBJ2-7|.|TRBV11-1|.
TGTGCCAGCAGCTTTTCGGACAGTCTAAGCGAGCAGTACTTC
CASSFSDSLSEQYF
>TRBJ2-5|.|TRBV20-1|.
TGCAGTGCTAGGGCAGGTGAGACCCAGTACTTC
CSARAGETQYF